This TCR beta chain comes out of a study of OX40 agonist ivuxolimab in advanced cancers. The germline V gene encodes CDR1 SGHNT and CDR2 YYREEE (reference sequence). This CDR3 contains 14 residues. V lost 10 bases and J lost 0, with 16 bases in between. The protocol was immunoSEQ multiplex PCR, while the TCRdb copy is restricted to in-frame clones and leaves out a portion. The table lists tens of thousands of clones, around 88% of them singletons, with 1.3% to 1.5% in the top ten. This clone was seen once. Sample: CD4+ or CD8+ T cells sorted from blood, taken in a trial of the OX40 agonist ivuxolimab. This receptor was obtained from an adult with an advanced solid tumor such as melanoma, head and neck, liver or kidney cancer. V gene TRBV5-4 combines with J gene TRBJ1-1; a weak D match, TRBD1 (5 bases). CDR3 residues: CAVKAGGMNTEAFF. As DNA, the CDR3 is TGTGCCGTCAAAGCTGGGGGAATGAACACTGAAGCTTTCTTT.